The next 29 T cell receptor beta chains were all read from a single sample in a study of tissue T cells after allogeneic stem cell transplantation (dated by TCRdb to between 2021 and 2023). What the time point label conveys for this sample: mouse harvest day 14 after allogeneic transplant. Mouse grafts combined 10^7 T-cell-depleted bone marrow cells with 10^6 splenic CD5+ T cells, given via tail vein injection. Libraries were built with the immunoSEQ multiplex PCR assay. In TCRdb, the immuneACCESS table is reduced to in-frame sequences with V and J assigned. These tables do not hold every clone; where another copy was compared, an unresolved V gene accounts for under half, and the others remain unexplained. This sample gives approximately 2,500 clones in total; approximately 44% of them show up just once. The ten largest clones capture roughly 19% of the sample. Sequencing input: gut tissue. These receptors all stem from a female BALB/c mouse given C57BL/6 T cells with graft-versus-host disease after an allogeneic hematopoietic cell transplant.

A word on this clone: The genes are named according to mouse. The read is 1 residue too short to cover the CDR3 end, so that end is filled in from the germline J gene. This rearrangement joins TRBV15 to TRBJ2-4, with 10 nucleotides matching TRBD2. The junction had 4 bases not matched to a gene; V was cut back by 7 bases and J by 6 bases. The CDR3 length is 13 residues. Germline V gene lookup returns CDR1 SGHND and CDR2 FRSKSL. CDR3 amino acids: CASTPTGGNTLYF. The sequenced part of the CDR3 DNA is TGTGCCAGCACCCCGACTGGGGGGAACACCTTGTAC.

Turning to this clone: Gene names are mouse gene names. From the germline J gene comes the end of the CDR3, since the read stops 1 residue before it. The V gene is TRBV26, the J gene TRBJ2-3; 10 bases fit TRBD1. This CDR3 spans 13 amino acids. Germline V gene sequence: CDR1 KGHPV, CDR2 FQNQEV (reference sequence). Trimming cost V 6 bases and J 8 bases; bases outside gene matches: 5. CDR3 sequence reads: CASSRDRGGTLYF. The part of the CDR3 DNA that was read is TGTGCCAGCAGCCGGGACAGGGGTGGAACGCTGTAT.

On this clone itself: Mouse gene names apply. The read ends 1 residue early relative to the CDR3; the germline J gene fills the gap. The chain recombines TRBV12-1 with TRBJ2-5; no definite D call. The CDR3 extends over 13 amino acids. The germline V and J ends were trimmed by 3 bases and 0 bases, with 6 bases remaining between them. CDR1 is SGHSN and CDR2 is HYEKVE in the germline V gene. This CDR3 reads CASSGFNQDTQYF. Incomplete CDR3 DNA: TGTGCCAGCTCTGGGTTTAACCAAGACACCCAGTAC.

This clone was seen a few times. Gene names denote mouse genes. The CDR3 goes on 1 residue after the read ends, and that part is filled in from the germline J gene. The rearrangement links TRBV1 to TRBJ2-1, with TRBD2 matching over 12 bases. The ends lost 1 base at V and 0 bases at J; junction bases unmatched: 4. This CDR3 is built from 18 residues. Germline-derived CDR1 and CDR2 are NSQYPW and LRSPGD (reference sequence). CDR3 DNA (partial): TGCACCTGCAGTGCAGGTCGGACTGGGGGGGATAACTATGCTGAGCAGTTC. Its protein product is CTCSAGRTGGDNYAEQF. The full-length CDR3 reads as CTCSAGRTGGDNYAEQFF.

In regard to this clone: Mouse germline and gene names are used. The sequenced fragment ends 1 residue before the CDR3 boundary, so the rest is inferred from the germline J gene. V is TRBV26 and J is TRBJ2-1; no clear D. The CDR3 runs 14 residues. Germline V gene lookup returns CDR1 KGHPV and CDR2 FQNQEV (reference sequence). V was cut by 6 bases and J by 1 base, with 10 bases left in between. The sequenced part of the CDR3 DNA is TGTGCCAGCAGCCGTCGGATGAACTATGCTGAGCAGTTC. This sequence encodes CASSRRMNYAEQF. The full CDR3 sequence reads CASSRRMNYAEQFF.

In this sample, this clone is medium-sized. The gene symbols are mouse symbols. The read ends 1 residue shy of where the CDR3 ends; the end is completed using the germline J gene. The genes are TRBV26 and TRBJ1-3, with 7 bases aligning to TRBD1. V gave up 6 bases and J gave up 2 bases; unmatched junction bases: 4. CDR3 length: 14 residues. Germline values: CDR1 KGHPV, CDR2 FQNQEV (reference sequence). The CDR3 spells CASSQGTAGNTLYF. The sequenced part of the CDR3 DNA is TGTGCCAGCAGCCAAGGGACAGCTGGAAATACGCTCTAT.

The sample holds a few counts of this clone. Gene names are the mouse ones. Coverage ceases 1 residue before the CDR3 finishes, and the germline J gene fills in the end. The chain recombines TRBV3 with TRBJ2-7; 11 positions agree with TRBD2. Germline-derived CDR1 and CDR2 are SNHLY and FYNGKV (reference sequence). After removal of 5 bases from V and 7 bases from J, the junction contained 7 bases not matched to a gene. CDR3 length: 14 residues. The CDR3 is CASSPWDWGREQYF. The covered CDR3 bases are TGTGCCAGCAGCCCCTGGGACTGGGGGCGGGAACAGTAC.

In its sample, this clone was seen once. Here the gene names and germline are mouse. The missing CDR3 end, 1 residue past where the read stops, is filled in from the germline J gene. The chain carries TRBV3 and TRBJ1-4; 8 bases agree with TRBD1. Looked up from germline, CDR1 is SNHLY and CDR2 is FYNGKV (reference sequence). V was clipped by 1 base and J by 5 bases; unmatched bases: 3. The CDR3 sequence is 15 residues long. Here the CDR3 reads CASSLGQGRNERLFF. CDR3 DNA (partial): TGTGCCAGCAGCTTAGGACAGGGGAGAAACGAAAGATTATTT.

In the case of this clone: All gene names here are mouse names. The read ends 1 residue shy of where the CDR3 ends; the end is completed using the germline J gene. This chain joins TRBV26 and TRBJ2-4; 8 bases align to TRBD1. V dropped 3 bases and J dropped 5; count of bases not matched to a gene: 1. The CDR3 is 13 amino acids. The V gene's germline CDR1 is KGHPV and CDR2 FQNQEV (reference sequence). The sequenced part of the CDR3 DNA is TGTGCCAGCAGTCTCAGGGGGCCAAACACCTTGTAC. It translates to CASSLRGPNTLY. The full CDR3 is CASSLRGPNTLYF.

About this clone: The genes and germline here are from mouse. Read sequence stops 1 residue before the CDR3 end, and the germline J gene provides the missing end. The V and J genes are TRBV26 and TRBJ1-4; 10 bases map to TRBD1. CDR1 and CDR2 from the germline V gene are KGHPV and FQNQEV (reference sequence). Germline trimming cut 2 bases from V and 2 bases from J; bases unmatched to any gene: 2. This CDR3 comprises 16 residues. The chain's CDR3 is CASSLRQGASNERLFF. CDR3 DNA, as far as it was read: TGTGCCAGCAGTCTGCGACAGGGGGCGTCCAACGAAAGATTATTT.

Note on this clone: The germline and genes are mouse ones. The missing CDR3 end, 1 residue past where the read stops, is filled in from the germline J gene. V gene TRBV5 combines with J gene TRBJ2-7, with 7 nucleotides matching TRBD1. CDR1 is LGHNA and CDR2 is YNLKQL in the germline V gene (reference sequence). This CDR3 is 14 amino acids long. The V gene end was trimmed by 4 bases and the J gene end by 0 bases; junction bases not matched to a gene: 3. CDR3 protein: CASSLRDSSYEQYF. The sequenced part of the CDR3 DNA is TGTGCCAGCAGCCTCCGGGACAGCTCCTATGAACAGTAC.

About this clone itself: All gene names here are mouse names. CDR3 bases read: TGTGCCAGCAGTCTGTGCAGGGAGGAAGACACCCAGTAC. Translated: CASSLCREEDTQY. The CDR3 as a whole reads CASSLCREEDTQYF. The chain recombines TRBV24 with TRBJ2-5, with TRBD1 as a possible D gene (5 bases). The CDR3 goes on 1 residue after the read ends, and that part is filled in from the germline J gene. The germline V gene encodes CDR1 KGHTA and CDR2 FRNEEI. V dropped 1 base and J dropped 4 bases, with 9 bases sitting between them. The CDR3 loop spans 14 amino acids.

This clone appeared a few times. Mouse gene names and germline throughout. The DNA ends 1 residue before the CDR3 does, and the rest of the CDR3 is filled in from the germline J gene. The rearrangement joins TRBV13-2 to TRBJ2-4; D is unclear. The V gene's germline CDR1 is NNHNN and CDR2 SYGAGS (reference sequence). V was pared by 2 bases and J by 0 bases, with 7 bases between. The CDR3 extends over 14 amino acids. CDR3 bases read: TGTGCCAGCGGTGAAAGGGTTAGTCAAAACACCTTGTAC. It specifies CASGERVSQNTLY. Given in full, the CDR3 is CASGERVSQNTLYF.

This clone was counted between two and nine times. Mouse names are used for the genes. Read data end 1 residue before the CDR3 end; the end is taken from the germline J gene. The rearrangement uses TRBV29 and TRBJ2-7, with D uncertain. V shed 4 bases and J shed 3 bases, with 7 bases lying between them. CDR1 is MSHET, CDR2 SYDVDS, per germline. The CDR3 is 12 residues long. The CDR3 DNA, read in part, is TGTGCTAGCAGTTGGTCAGACTATGAACAGTAC. Translating it yields CASSWSDYEQY. In full, the CDR3 reads CASSWSDYEQYF.

Concerning this clone: Mouse germline and gene names are used. Read coverage stops 1 residue before the CDR3 terminus; the germline J gene supplies the remainder. The V call is TRBV3, the J call TRBJ2-4; 10 positions agree with TRBD2. The J segment lost 0 bases and the V segment lost 5 bases, leaving 5 bases of the junction unmatched. CDR1 SNHLY and CDR2 FYNGKV come from the germline V gene (reference sequence). The CDR3 covers 16 residues. CDR3 DNA (partial): TGTGCCAGCAGCCCGACTGGGGGGAAGAGTCAAAACACCTTGTAC. This gives the protein CASSPTGGKSQNTLY. The whole CDR3 reads CASSPTGGKSQNTLYF.

Notes on this clone: Gene names and germline refer to mouse. The missing CDR3 end, 1 residue past where the read stops, is filled in from the germline J gene. This rearrangement joins TRBV12-1 to TRBJ1-5; maybe TRBD1 (5 bases). The germline CDR1 and CDR2 sequences are SGHSN and HYEKVE. V was trimmed by 0 bases and J by 0 bases, leaving 5 bases between them. This CDR3 has 14 residues. CDR3 DNA (partial): TGTGCCAGCTCTCTCCAGGGTAACAACCAGGCTCCGCTT. Amino acid sequence: CASSLQGNNQAPL. The full CDR3 reads CASSLQGNNQAPLF. The full variable domain, with the rest looked up from reference TRBV12-1 and TRBJ1-5, is DSGVVQSPRHIIKEKGGRSVLTCIPISGHSNVVWYQQTLGKELKFLIQHYEKVERDKGFLPSRFSVQQFDDYHSEMNMSALELEDSAMYFCASSLQGNNQAPLFGEGTRLSVL.

About this clone: Genes and germline are mouse. The CDR3 extends 1 residue past the end of the read, so its final part is completed from the germline J gene. The chain is built from TRBV26 and TRBJ1-3; D unclear. Trimming removed 7 bases from V and 0 bases from J, with 10 bases in between. The germline gives CDR1 KGHPV, CDR2 FQNQEV (reference sequence). CDR3 length equals 14 residues. CDR3 protein: CASTRARSGNTLYF. CDR3 bases read: TGTGCCAGCACTCGAGCGCGTTCTGGAAATACGCTCTAT.

This clone has only one observation. Gene names and germline match the mouse. The read falls 1 residue short of the CDR3 end, and the missing part is taken from the germline J gene. This rearrangement joins TRBV23 to TRBJ2-4; the D segment call TRBD2 is taken from the table without a DNA check. This CDR3 spans 13 amino acids. CDR1 and CDR2 (germline): KGHTA, FQNQQP. CDR3 amino acids: CSSSQRGAATLYF. The CDR3 DNA, read in part, is TGCTCCAGCAGTCAAAGGGGGGCGGCCACCTTGTAC.

Concerning this clone itself: Gene labels here are mouse ones. The read finishes 1 residue shy of the CDR3 end, and the germline J gene is used to complete it. The chain carries TRBV12-2 and TRBJ1-2, with 10 bases fitting TRBD1. Germline CDR1 and CDR2: SGHLS and HYDKME. V trimming: 2 bases; J trimming: 4 bases; junction bases outside the gene matches: 3. CDR3 size: 14 residues. The CDR3 spells CASSPGQGSSDYTF. The CDR3 bases that were read are TGTGCCAGCTCTCCGGGACAGGGGAGCTCCGACTACACC.

Of note for this clone: Gene names denote mouse genes. CDR3 in amino acids: CSSSWDWGGEGQNTLYF. The covered CDR3 bases are TGCTCCAGCAGCTGGGACTGGGGGGGCGAAGGTCAAAACACCTTGTAC. The chain combines TRBV23 with TRBJ2-4; the DNA was not compared with TRBD2, the D call given in the table. The read gets to within 1 residue of the CDR3 end, and the germline J gene fills in the rest. The CDR3 contains 17 residues. Germline values: CDR1 KGHTA, CDR2 FQNQQP.

With respect to this clone: The gene names here belong to mouse. The read is 1 residue too short to cover the CDR3 end, so that end is filled in from the germline J gene. The V call is TRBV26, the J call TRBJ2-1; D ambiguous. Germline CDR1 KGHPV, CDR2 FQNQEV (reference sequence). Trimming removed 3 bases at V and 3 bases at J, with 6 bases between. This CDR3 is 13 amino acids long. The CDR3 is CASSLVSYAEQFF. The sequenced CDR3 bases are TGTGCCAGCAGTCTCGTCAGCTATGCTGAGCAGTTC.

With regard to this clone: These gene names are mouse names. The observed sequence ends 1 residue before the CDR3 terminus, with the missing tail filled in from the germline J gene. This chain connects TRBV26 to TRBJ1-1; tentative D call: TRBD1 (5 bases). The V and J ends lost 4 bases and 3 bases respectively, with 6 bases between them. This CDR3 has 12 amino acids. The germline gives CDR1 KGHPV, CDR2 FQNQEV (reference sequence). The sequenced CDR3 bases are TGTGCCAGCAGTCCGACAGACACAGAAGTCTTC. Its translation: CASSPTDTEVF. The whole CDR3 reads CASSPTDTEVFF. The complete variable domain, with remaining parts taken from reference TRBV26 and TRBJ1-1, reads NSKVIQTPRYLVKGQGQKAKMRCIPEKGHPVVFWYQQNKNNEFKFLINFQNQEVLQQIDMTEKRFSAECPSNSPCSLEIQSSEAGDSALYLCASSPTDTEVFFGKGTRLTVV.

As regards this clone: Any gene name here is a mouse gene name. The read gets to within 1 residue of the CDR3 end, and the germline J gene fills in the rest. V gene TRBV12-2 combines with J gene TRBJ2-2; 10 bases line up with TRBD2. V lost 4 bases and J lost 1; bases outside the gene matches: 2. The CDR3 has 15 amino acids. Germline V gives CDR1 SGHLS, CDR2 HYDKME. CDR3 DNA (partial): TGTGCCAGCTCCCGGACTGGGGGAAACACCGGGCAGCTCTAC. This gives the protein CASSRTGGNTGQLY. The full CDR3 protein is CASSRTGGNTGQLYF.

This clone is deemed large. The gene symbols are mouse symbols. The read comes to an end 1 residue before the CDR3 does, leaving the germline J gene to fill in the end. This chain joins TRBV15 and TRBJ2-7; D uncertain. Germline assignment: CDR1 SGHND and CDR2 FRSKSL. V was cut by 1 base and J by 4 bases, with 5 bases left in between. The CDR3 is made up of 12 amino acids. The CDR3 region is CASSLEDYEQYF. Partial CDR3 DNA: TGTGCCAGCAGTTTAGAGGATTATGAACAGTAC.

This clone is classed as large (0.1 to 1%). Gene names and germline match the mouse. This CDR3 is CASSSGTGVEQYF. The CDR3 bases that were read are TGTGCTAGCAGTTCCGGGACAGGGGTTGAACAGTAC. V and J are TRBV29 and TRBJ2-7; 10 nucleotides match TRBD1. The read gets to within 1 residue of the CDR3 end, and the germline J gene fills in the rest. The CDR3 is 13 residues long. From germline, CDR1 is MSHET and CDR2 SYDVDS. After removal of 4 bases from V and 6 bases from J, the junction contained 3 bases not matched to a gene.

With respect to this clone: Gene names and germline match the mouse. CDR3 sequence: CASSQGLQDTQYF. The CDR3 DNA, read in part, is TGTGCCAGCAGTCAGGGACTTCAAGACACCCAGTAC. The rearrangement links TRBV26 to TRBJ2-5; tentatively, D is TRBD2 (6 bases). The CDR3 end is not reached by the read, which stops 1 residue before it; the germline J gene fills it in. The V end was cut by 4 bases, the J end by 3 bases, with 8 bases between. The germline V gene encodes CDR1 KGHPV and CDR2 FQNQEV (reference sequence). This CDR3 is built from 13 residues.

This clone is large by share. Gene and germline names: mouse. The read terminates 1 residue ahead of where the CDR3 ends, so the germline J gene completes it. This chain joins TRBV26 and TRBJ2-7; D ambiguous. From germline, CDR1 is KGHPV and CDR2 FQNQEV (reference sequence). V lost 4 bases and J lost 4, with 2 bases in between. There are 10 residues in the CDR3. The sequenced part of the CDR3 DNA is TGTGCCAGCAGTCGGTATGAACAGTAC. Its translation is CASSRYEQY. The CDR3 in its entirety is CASSRYEQYF.

Turning to this clone: Any gene name here is a mouse gene name. The read terminates 1 residue before the CDR3 end, so the remaining end is supplied by the germline J gene. V usage is TRBV23 and J usage is TRBJ1-2. The CDR3 totals 13 residues. The germline V gene has CDR1 KGHTA and CDR2 FQNQQP. CDR3 sequence: CSSSQSGGSDYTF. The DNA read from the CDR3 is TGCTCCAGCAGTCAATCCGGGGGCTCCGACTACACC.

On this clone itself: Gene names follow the mouse nomenclature. Coverage ceases 1 residue before the CDR3 finishes, and the germline J gene fills in the end. The chain employs TRBV12-1 and TRBJ1-4; D unclear. Trimming took 4 bases from V and 0 from J, leaving 5 bases between them. The V gene's germline CDR1 is SGHSN and CDR2 HYEKVE. The CDR3 loop spans 13 amino acids. The CDR3 sequence is CASSRFSNERLFF. The CDR3 bases that were read are TGTGCCAGCTCGAGGTTTTCCAACGAAAGATTATTT.